This T cell receptor (beta chain) was retrieved from a study of read filtering for tumor transcriptome and immune sequencing. Across the whole study: The cohort had about 16 men and over eleven women aged roughly 47 to 90, mean about 66 years. R-ISS stage counts were about eight for I, roughly 15 for II, 6 or 7 for III. Study conclusions and caveats: Compared with RNA-seq, IR-seq gave much higher clonotype depth and reliability.

This clonotype was picked up many times. Its cognate antigen is unknown. The library was built from 400 ng RNA with molecular barcoded adaptors for alpha/delta and beta/gamma chains. In TCRdb, the reads were re-called with MiXCR into one record per CDR3 protein. The profile shows approximately 62,000 distinct CDR3 sequences, approximately 18% of them singletons. V dropped 4 bases and J dropped 3; count of bases not matched to a gene: 3. The CDR3 is made up of 14 amino acids. Germline CDR1 MNHNS, CDR2 SASEGT. At the time of active disease, bone marrow was collected from every patient. The chain has TRBV6-1 and TRBJ2-5; 9 nucleotides agree with TRBD2. The specimen was a population of CD138-negative cells sorted from bone marrow. The sequence was collected from a donor over 35 with multiple myeloma. The CDR3 nucleotides read TGTGCCAGCAGTGTCCTAGCGGGGAAAGAGACCCAGTACTTC. Encoded protein: CASSVLAGKETQYF.